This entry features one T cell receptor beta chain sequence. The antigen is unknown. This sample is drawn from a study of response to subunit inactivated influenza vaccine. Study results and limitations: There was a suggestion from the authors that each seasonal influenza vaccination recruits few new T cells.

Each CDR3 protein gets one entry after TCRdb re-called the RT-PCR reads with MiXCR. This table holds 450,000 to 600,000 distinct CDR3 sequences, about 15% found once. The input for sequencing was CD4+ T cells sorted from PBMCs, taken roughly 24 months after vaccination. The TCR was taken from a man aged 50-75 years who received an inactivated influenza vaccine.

In DNA, the CDR3 is TGTGCCAGCAGCCCACAAAGCGGGAGTGGCGGGGAGCTGTTTTTT. This encodes CASSPQSGSGGELFF. The J gene is TRBJ2-2, the V gene TRBV9, with 8 bases aligning to TRBD2. J lost 7 bases, V lost 4 bases, and 9 bases had no gene match. The CDR3 spans 15 residues. Germline lookup yields CDR1 SGDLS and CDR2 YYNGEE.